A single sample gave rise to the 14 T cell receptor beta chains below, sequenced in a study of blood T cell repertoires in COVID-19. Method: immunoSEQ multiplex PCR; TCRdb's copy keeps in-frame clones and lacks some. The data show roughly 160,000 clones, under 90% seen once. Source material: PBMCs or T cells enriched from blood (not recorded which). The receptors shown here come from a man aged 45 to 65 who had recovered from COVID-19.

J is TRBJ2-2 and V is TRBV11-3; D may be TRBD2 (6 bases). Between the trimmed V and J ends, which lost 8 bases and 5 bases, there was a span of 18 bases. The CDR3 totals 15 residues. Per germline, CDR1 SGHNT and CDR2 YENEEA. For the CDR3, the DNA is TGTGCCAGCTTAAGGCGGGGAGCGGTTACCGGGGAGCTGTTTTTT. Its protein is CASLRRGAVTGELFF. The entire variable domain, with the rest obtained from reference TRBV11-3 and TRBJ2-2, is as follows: EAGVVQSPRYKIIEKKQPVAFWCNPISGHNTLYWYLQNLGQGPELLIRYENEEAVDDSQLPKDRFSAERLKGVDSTLKIQPAELGDSAVYLCASLRRGAVTGELFFGEGSRLTVL.

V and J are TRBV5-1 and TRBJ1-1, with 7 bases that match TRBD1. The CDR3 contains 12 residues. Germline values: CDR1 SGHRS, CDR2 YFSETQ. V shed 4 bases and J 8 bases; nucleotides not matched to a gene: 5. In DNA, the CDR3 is TGCGCCAGCAGCCTGACAGGGAGGGAAGCTTTCTTT. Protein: CASSLTGREAFF. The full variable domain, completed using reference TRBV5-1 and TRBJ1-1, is KAGVTQTPRYLIKTRGQQVTLSCSPISGHRSVSWYQQTPGQGLQFLFEYFSETQRNKGNFPGRFSGRQFSNSRSEMNVSTLELGDSALYLCASSLTGREAFFGQGTRLTVV.

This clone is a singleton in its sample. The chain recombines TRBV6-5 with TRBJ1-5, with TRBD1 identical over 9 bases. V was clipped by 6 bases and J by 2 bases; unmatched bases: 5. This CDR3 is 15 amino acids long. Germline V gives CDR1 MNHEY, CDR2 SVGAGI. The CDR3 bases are TGTGCCAGCAGGCCGGGACAGGGAGGCAATCAGCCCCAGCATTTT. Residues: CASRPGQGGNQPQHF.

The CDR3 region is CASSELDFYGYTF. DNA of the CDR3: TGTGCCAGCAGTGAGCTGGACTTCTATGGCTACACCTTC. The chain recombines TRBV6-1 with TRBJ1-2, with D hard to call. CDR3 size: 13 residues. The germline V gene encodes CDR1 MNHNS and CDR2 SASEGT. V gave up 3 bases and J gave up 4 bases, with 9 bases separating them.

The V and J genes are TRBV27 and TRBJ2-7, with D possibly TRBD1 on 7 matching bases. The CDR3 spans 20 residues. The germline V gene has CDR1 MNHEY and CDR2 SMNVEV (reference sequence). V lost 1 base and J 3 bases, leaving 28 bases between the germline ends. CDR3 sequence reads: CASSLLGSRRGLRGLYEQYF. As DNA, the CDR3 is TGTGCCAGCAGTTTATTAGGATCAAGGAGGGGGCTCCGGGGGCTCTACGAGCAGTACTTC.

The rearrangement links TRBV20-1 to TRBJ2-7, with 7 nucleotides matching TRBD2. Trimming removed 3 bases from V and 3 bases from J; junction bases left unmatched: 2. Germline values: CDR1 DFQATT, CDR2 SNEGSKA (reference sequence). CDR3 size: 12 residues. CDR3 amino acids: CSASRTSYEQYF. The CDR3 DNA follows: TGCAGTGCTAGTCGGACTAGCTACGAGCAGTACTTC.

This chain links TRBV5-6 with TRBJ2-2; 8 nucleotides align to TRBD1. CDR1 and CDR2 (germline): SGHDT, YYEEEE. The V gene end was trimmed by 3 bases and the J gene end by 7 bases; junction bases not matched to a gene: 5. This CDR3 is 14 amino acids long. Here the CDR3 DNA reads TGTGCCAGCAGCTGGGGACAGGAAGACGGGGAGCTGTTTTTT. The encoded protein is CASSWGQEDGELFF. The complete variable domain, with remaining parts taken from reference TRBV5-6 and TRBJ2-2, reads DAGVTQSPTHLIKTRGQQVTLRCSPKSGHDTVSWYQQALGQGPQFIFQYYEEEERQRGNFPDRFSGHQFPNYSSELNVNALLLGDSALYLCASSWGQEDGELFFGEGSRLTVL.

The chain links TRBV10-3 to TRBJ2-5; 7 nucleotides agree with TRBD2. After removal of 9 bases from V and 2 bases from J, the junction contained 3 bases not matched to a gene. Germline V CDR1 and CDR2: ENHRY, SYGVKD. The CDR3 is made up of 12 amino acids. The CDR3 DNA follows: TGTGCCATGGGGACTACACAAGAGACCCAGTACTTC. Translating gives CAMGTTQETQYF.

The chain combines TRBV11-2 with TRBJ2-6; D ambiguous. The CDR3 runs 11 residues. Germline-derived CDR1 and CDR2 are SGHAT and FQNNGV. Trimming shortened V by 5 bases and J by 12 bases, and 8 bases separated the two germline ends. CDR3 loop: CASSLRGVLTF. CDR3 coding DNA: TGTGCCAGCAGCCTCCGAGGCGTCCTGACTTTC.

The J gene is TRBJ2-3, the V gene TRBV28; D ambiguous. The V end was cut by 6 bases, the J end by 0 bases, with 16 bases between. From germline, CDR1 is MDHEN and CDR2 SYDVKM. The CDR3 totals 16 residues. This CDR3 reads CASSPPPLDSTDTQYF. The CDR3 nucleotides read TGTGCCAGCAGCCCCCCTCCTCTAGATAGCACAGATACGCAGTATTTT.

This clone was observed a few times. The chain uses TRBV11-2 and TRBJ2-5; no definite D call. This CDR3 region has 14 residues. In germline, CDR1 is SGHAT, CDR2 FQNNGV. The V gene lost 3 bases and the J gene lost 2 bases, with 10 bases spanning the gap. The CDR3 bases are TGTGCCAGCAGCTTCGGCGGCGCTCAAGAGACCCAGTACTTC. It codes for CASSFGGAQETQYF.

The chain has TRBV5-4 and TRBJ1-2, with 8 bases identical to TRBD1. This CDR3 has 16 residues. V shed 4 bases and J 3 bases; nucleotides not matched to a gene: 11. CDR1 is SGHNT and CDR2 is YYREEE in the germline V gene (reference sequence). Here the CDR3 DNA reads TGTGCCAGCAGCAAGGACAGGGAGGAACTTTACTATGGCTACACCTTC. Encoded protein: CASSKDREELYYGYTF.

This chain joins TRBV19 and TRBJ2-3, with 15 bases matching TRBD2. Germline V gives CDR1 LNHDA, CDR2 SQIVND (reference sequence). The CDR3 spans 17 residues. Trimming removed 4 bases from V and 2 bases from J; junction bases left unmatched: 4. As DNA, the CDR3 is TGTGCCAGTAGTAGGGGACTAGCGGGGGGACCCACAGATACGCAGTATTTT. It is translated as CASSRGLAGGPTDTQYF.

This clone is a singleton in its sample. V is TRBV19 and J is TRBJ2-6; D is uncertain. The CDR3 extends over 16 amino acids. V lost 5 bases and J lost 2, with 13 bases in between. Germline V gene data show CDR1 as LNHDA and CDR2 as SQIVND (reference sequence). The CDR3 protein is CASSLQAWAGANVLTF. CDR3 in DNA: TGTGCCAGTAGTTTGCAGGCGTGGGCTGGGGCCAACGTCCTGACTTTC.